Listed here are 13 T cell receptor beta chains from one sample, sequenced in a study of blood T cell repertoires in COVID-19. The method was immunoSEQ multiplex PCR; TCRdb's version includes in-frame clones alone and lacks a portion of them. This sample has about 670,000 clones, with 85% to 90% found just once. Source material: peripheral blood. Every receptor here comes from a woman between 18 and 29 years old with acute or convalescent COVID-19.

In the case of this clone: Within the sample, other DNA sequences also encode this same CDR3. V gene TRBV24-1 combines with J gene TRBJ2-7, with 10 bases identical to TRBD1. Unmatched junction bases numbered 4, after V lost 4 bases and J lost 5 bases. This CDR3 spans 14 amino acids. Germline CDR1 is KGHDR and CDR2 is SFDVKD. This CDR3 is CATSDPGQGDEQYF. CDR3 DNA sequence: TGTGCCACCAGTGACCCAGGACAGGGGGACGAGCAGTACTTC.

This rearrangement joins TRBV10-3 to TRBJ1-1, with D possibly being TRBD1 (6 bases). Germline-derived CDR1 and CDR2 are ENHRY and SYGVKD. V lost 3 bases and J 5 bases, leaving 13 bases between the germline ends. This CDR3 comprises 14 residues. DNA for the CDR3: TGTGCCATCAGTGATGGGGGCAAGGCGACTGAAGCTTTCTTT. Protein: CAISDGGKATEAFF.

This chain connects TRBV4-1 to TRBJ2-2; D gene uncertain. Between the trimmed V and J ends, which lost 4 bases and 5 bases, there was a span of 11 bases. Germline V CDR1 and CDR2: MGHRA, YSYEKL. The CDR3 has 14 amino acids. The CDR3 protein is CASSPSPQTGELFF. The CDR3 DNA reads as TGCGCCAGCAGCCCCTCCCCCCAGACCGGGGAGCTGTTTTTT.

This chain uses TRBV5-4 with TRBJ2-7; 10 nucleotides match TRBD1. From germline, CDR1 is SGHNT and CDR2 YYREEE (reference sequence). The J segment lost 4 bases and the V segment lost 2 bases, leaving 12 bases of the junction unmatched. The CDR3 covers 17 residues. CDR3 DNA sequence: TGTGCCAGCAGCTTATACTCCGGGACAGGGGTTTATTACGAGCAGTACTTC. It is translated as CASSLYSGTGVYYEQYF. Filled out from reference TRBV5-4 and TRBJ2-7, the complete variable domain reads ETGVTQSPTHLIKTRGQQVTLRCSSQSGHNTVSWYQQALGQGPQFIFQYYREEENGRGNFPPRFSGLQFPNYSSELNVNALELDDSALYLCASSLYSGTGVYYEQYFGPGTRLTVT.

The rearrangement uses TRBV19 and TRBJ1-5, with TRBD1 matching over 7 bases. The CDR3 sequence is 14 residues long. V dropped 5 bases and J dropped 7; count of bases not matched to a gene: 8. Germline CDR1 reads LNHDA; CDR2 reads SQIVND (reference sequence). CDR3 bases: TGTGCCAGTAGTCCTAGACAGGGCCGGCAGCCCCAGCATTTT. Its translation is CASSPRQGRQPQHF.

This chain connects TRBV19 to TRBJ2-7; no clear D gene. Germline-derived CDR1 and CDR2 are LNHDA and SQIVND (reference sequence). This CDR3 has 12 amino acids. V dropped 6 bases and J dropped 3 bases, with 9 bases sitting between them. The CDR3 protein is CASSPGIYEQYF. The DNA of the CDR3 is TGTGCCAGTAGCCCAGGTATCTACGAGCAGTACTTC.

The chain recombines TRBV3-1 (or the pseudogene TRBV3-2) with TRBJ2-1; 10 bases are a match to TRBD2. The CDR3 covers 15 residues. The junction had 4 bases not matched to a gene; V was cut back by 4 bases and J by 4 bases. Germline-derived CDR1 and CDR2 are LGHDT and YNNKEL (reference sequence). As DNA, the CDR3 is TGTGCCAGCAGCCCACGGACTAGCGGTTACAATGAGCAGTTCTTC. This codes for CASSPRTSGYNEQFF.

The rearrangement joins TRBV3-1 (or the pseudogene TRBV3-2) to TRBJ1-1; 7 nucleotides agree with TRBD1. Germline V CDR1 and CDR2: LGHDT, YNNKEL (reference sequence). The CDR3 has 14 residues. V shed 8 bases, J shed 5 bases, and the junction held 11 bases outside the gene matches. The CDR3 DNA sequence: TGTGCCAGCGGGAAGGGGGCGATGCGAACTGAAGCTTTCTTT. Protein: CASGKGAMRTEAFF.

A single count supports this clone. The rearrangement uses TRBV7-9 and TRBJ2-2, with 8 bases aligning to TRBD2. CDR1 is SEHNR, CDR2 FQNEAQ, per germline (reference sequence). This CDR3 is built from 15 residues. J gave up 2 bases and V 5 bases, and 4 bases lay outside the gene matches. The CDR3 region has the DNA TGTGCCAGCAGCAACAGCGGGGGTAACACCGGGGAGCTGTTTTTT. This sequence encodes CASSNSGGNTGELFF.

V and J are TRBV6-2 or TRBV6-3 and TRBJ2-7; 7 nucleotides align to TRBD1. The CDR3 sequence is 15 residues long. The germline gives CDR1 MNHEY, CDR2 SVGEGT. V shed 5 bases and J 3 bases; nucleotides not matched to a gene: 10. Written as DNA, the CDR3 is TGTGCCAGCAGTCAAAAAGCAACAGGGGTCTACGAGCAGTACTTC. Its translation is CASSQKATGVYEQYF.

This sequence joins TRBV18 and TRBJ2-7; 7 bases map to TRBD2. The CDR3 totals 15 residues. Trimming removed 3 bases from V and 2 bases from J; junction bases left unmatched: 7. Germline-derived CDR1 and CDR2 are KGHSH and LQKENI. The CDR3, as DNA: TGTGCCAGCTCACCGTGGGAGGGAAGGGCCTACGAGCAGTACTTC. This sequence encodes CASSPWEGRAYEQYF.

This clone has a single count. The chain couples TRBV6-6 to TRBJ1-6; 7 nucleotides align to TRBD1. Germline-derived CDR1 and CDR2 are MNHNY and SVGAGI (reference sequence). V lost 5 bases and J lost 6; bases outside the gene matches: 4. The CDR3 spans 14 residues. The CDR3, as DNA: TGTGCCAGCAGTGCGGGACAGAGTAATTCACCCCTCCACTTT. It translates to CASSAGQSNSPLHF.

The V call is TRBV30, the J call TRBJ2-7, with D possibly being TRBD2 (6 bases). Germline CDR1 GTSNPN, CDR2 SVGIG (reference sequence). V was trimmed by 3 bases and J by 4 bases, leaving 7 bases between them. The CDR3 length is 11 residues. CDR3 residues: CAWREGYEQYF. The DNA of the CDR3 is TGTGCCTGGAGGGAGGGGTACGAGCAGTACTTC.